This entry lists 9 T cell receptor beta chains sequenced from one sample in a study of blood T cells in healthy people across ages. A second PCR, run for about 7 to 11 cycles, used a sample-barcoded 5' primer plus a J-beta primer mix. Via MiXCR, TCRdb re-called the 5' RACE reads, giving one row per CDR3 protein. The table has 1.5 million to 2 million distinct CDR3 sequences, almost 35% seen once. Input material: blood. These receptors were collected from a woman between 25 and 40 years old in good health.

The J gene is TRBJ2-6, the V gene TRBV5-1, with no clear D. Germline values: CDR1 SGHRS, CDR2 YFSETQ. The ends were cut back, 4 bases at V and 2 bases at J, with 7 bases in the middle. This CDR3 contains 14 residues. Here the CDR3 reads CASSEAAGANVLTF. The CDR3 coding sequence is TGCGCCAGCAGCGAGGCTGCTGGGGCCAACGTCCTGACTTTC.

There are a few counts of this clonotype. The V call is TRBV29-1, the J call TRBJ1-5; TRBD1 matches 7 bases. Germline-derived CDR1 and CDR2 are SQVTM and ANQGSEA. The CDR3 totals 12 residues. The V segment lost 6 bases and the J segment 4 bases; nucleotides outside the gene matches: 3. CDR3 protein: CSVLQGNQPQHF. CDR3 nucleotides: TGCAGCGTCCTACAGGGGAATCAGCCCCAGCATTTT.

This clonotype has at least ten counts. This chain links TRBV6-6 with TRBJ1-2, with TRBD1 identical over 7 bases. Germline-derived CDR1 and CDR2 are MNHNY and SVGAGI (reference sequence). Trimming removed 4 bases from V and 8 bases from J; junction bases left unmatched: 7. This CDR3 is 13 amino acids long. The CDR3 protein is CASSFQQGSGYTF. In DNA form, the CDR3 reads TGTGCCAGCAGTTTCCAACAGGGGAGCGGCTACACCTTC.

A few counts support this clonotype. This rearrangement joins TRBV7-8 to TRBJ2-1, with 12 bases aligning to TRBD2. CDR3 size: 17 residues. V trimming: 5 bases; J trimming: 1 base; junction bases outside the gene matches: 6. Germline V gene sequence: CDR1 SGHVS, CDR2 FQNEAQ. CDR3 bases: TGTGCCAGCAGCATACCGACTAGCGGGAGTTCCTACAATGAGCAGTTCTTC. Protein: CASSIPTSGSSYNEQFF. Complete variable domain (other parts from reference TRBV7-8 and TRBJ2-1): GAGVSQSPRYKVAKRGQDVALRCDPISGHVSLFWYQQALGQGPEFLTYFQNEAQLDKSGLPSDRFFAERPEGSVSTLKIQRTQQEDSAVYLCASSIPTSGSSYNEQFFGPGTRLTVL.

J is TRBJ1-5 and V is TRBV27, with D unresolved. CDR1 and CDR2 (germline): MNHEY, SMNVEV (reference sequence). Trimming took 1 base from V and 2 from J, leaving 9 bases between them. The CDR3 runs to 15 residues. CDR3 in amino acids: CASSLFASRNQPQHF. The CDR3 bases are TGTGCCAGCAGTTTATTCGCCAGTCGCAATCAGCCCCAGCATTTT.

This clonotype was counted only a few times. The rearrangement links TRBV7-3 to TRBJ2-3; 9 nucleotides agree with TRBD2. The trim removed 4 bases at V and 2 bases at J, leaving 10 bases unmatched. Germline CDR1 is SGHTA and CDR2 is FQGTGA. This CDR3 is 17 amino acids long. The CDR3 DNA follows: TGTGCCAGCAGCTCTTCTAGCGGGGTCCGCCCCACAGATACGCAGTATTTT. Encoded protein: CASSSSSGVRPTDTQYF.

This clonotype was seen a few times. The CDR3 protein is CSARDEWETYEQYF. DNA for the CDR3: TGCAGTGCTAGAGATGAGTGGGAAACCTACGAGCAGTACTTC. The chain combines TRBV20-1 with TRBJ2-7, with D hard to call. The V gene's germline CDR1 is DFQATT and CDR2 SNEGSKA (reference sequence). The CDR3 has 14 residues. Trimming cost V 0 bases and J 2 bases, with 11 bases left between them.

The rearrangement joins TRBV20-1 to TRBJ2-5, with 10 bases aligning to TRBD1. The CDR3 runs 18 residues. In germline, CDR1 is DFQATT, CDR2 SNEGSKA (reference sequence). V gave up 4 bases and J gave up 0 bases; unmatched junction bases: 14. The CDR3 here is CSATMTGGSMRYQETQYF. Here the CDR3 DNA reads TGCAGTGCTACTATGACAGGGGGCTCCATGCGGTACCAAGAGACCCAGTACTTC.

This rearrangement joins TRBV6-5 to TRBJ1-4; unclear D gene. Germline-derived CDR1 and CDR2 are MNHEY and SVGAGI. This CDR3 spans 19 amino acids. Trimming stripped 0 bases from V and 0 bases from J, with 17 bases between. CDR3 coding DNA: TGTGCCAGCAGTTACTCAGTAGGGAGGTTAGGTGCAACTAATGAAAAACTGTTTTTT. Translating gives CASSYSVGRLGATNEKLFF.